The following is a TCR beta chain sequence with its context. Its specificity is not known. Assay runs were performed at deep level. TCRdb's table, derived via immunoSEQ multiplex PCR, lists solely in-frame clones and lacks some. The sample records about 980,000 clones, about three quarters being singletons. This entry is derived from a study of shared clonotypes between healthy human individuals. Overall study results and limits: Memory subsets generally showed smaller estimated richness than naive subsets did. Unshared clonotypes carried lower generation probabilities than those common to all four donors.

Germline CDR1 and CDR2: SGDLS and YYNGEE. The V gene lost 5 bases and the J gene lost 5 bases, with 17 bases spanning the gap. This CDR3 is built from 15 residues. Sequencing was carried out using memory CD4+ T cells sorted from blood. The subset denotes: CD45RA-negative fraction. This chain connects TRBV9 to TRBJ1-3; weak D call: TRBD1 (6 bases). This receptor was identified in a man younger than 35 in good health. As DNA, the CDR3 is TGTGCCAGCAGTGCCGCCGACAGGATTCGAAACACCATATATTTT. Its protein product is CASSAADRIRNTIYF.